This T cell receptor (beta chain) was recorded in a study of read filtering for tumor transcriptome and immune sequencing. Study-wide background: IR-seq gave about 4.05 to 11 million TCR reads per sample; RNA-seq gave roughly 80 to 1273.

This clonotype has a count of ten or more. The antigen is unknown. From 350 to 500 ng of RNA, a library with molecular barcoded alpha/delta and beta/gamma adaptors was made. TCRdb independently ran MiXCR on the reads; one entry per CDR3 protein. The table has about 57,000 distinct CDR3 sequences, about 20% seen once. The CDR3 has 15 residues. Trimming removed 4 bases at V and 7 bases at J, with 17 bases between. Per germline, CDR1 MNHNS and CDR2 SASEGT. Points from the study as a whole: Even smaller IR-seq throughput identified most shared clonotypes.

Source material: a population of CD138-negative cells sorted from bone marrow. The clonotype originates from a donor aged 40 or over with multiple myeloma. The chain carries TRBV6-1 and TRBJ1-5, with a weak D call TRBD1 (5 bases). CDR3 in DNA: TGTGCCAGCAGTGTCGCTCAGGGTGGGGCACAGCCCCAGCATTTT. This codes for CASSVAQGGAQPQHF.